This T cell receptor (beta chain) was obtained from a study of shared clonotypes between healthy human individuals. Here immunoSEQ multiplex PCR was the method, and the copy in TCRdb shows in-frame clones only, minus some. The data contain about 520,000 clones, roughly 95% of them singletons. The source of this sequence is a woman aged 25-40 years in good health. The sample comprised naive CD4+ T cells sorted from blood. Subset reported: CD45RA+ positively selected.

CDR3: CASSLQGAGELFF. For the CDR3, the DNA is TGTGCCAGCAGCCTCCAGGGGGCCGGGGAGCTGTTTTTT. The chain is built from TRBV28 and TRBJ2-2; TRBD1 aligns across 7 bases. The length of the CDR3 is 13 residues. CDR1 and CDR2 (germline): MDHEN, SYDVKM. J gave up 6 bases and V 6 bases, and 4 bases lay outside the gene matches.